Shown below are 32 T cell receptor beta chains from a single sample sequenced in a study of cytotoxic CD8 clonotypes in ibrutinib-treated CLL. Profiling relied on immunoSEQ multiplex PCR, and the TCRdb table lists in-frame clones only, not all of them. Altogether about 120,000 clones are present, 70% to 90% being singletons, with the ten largest covering roughly 2%. Sequenced here: PBMCs, sampled after 24 months of ibrutinib treatment. The receptors stem from a human donor with chronic lymphocytic leukemia.

The chain uses TRBV10-3 and TRBJ1-4; the D is unclear. CDR1 is ENHRY, CDR2 SYGVKD, per germline. The CDR3 contains 15 residues. Trimming stripped 0 bases from V and 5 bases from J, with 10 bases between. CDR3 bases: TGTGCCATCAGTGAGTCAGGGCCCACGAATGAAAAACTGTTTTTT. It encodes CAISESGPTNEKLFF.

The chain employs TRBV5-6 and TRBJ1-6; 8 bases align to TRBD1. The trim removed 2 bases at V and 9 bases at J, leaving 7 bases unmatched. The CDR3 has 15 amino acids. Germline V gene lookup returns CDR1 SGHDT and CDR2 YYEEEE. The CDR3 loop reads CASSLGQGVFSPLHF. For the CDR3, the DNA is TGTGCCAGCAGCTTAGGACAGGGAGTTTTTTCACCCCTCCACTTT.

The CDR3 region has the DNA TGTGCCAGCAGTTCGGGTCCCAGGCGAGGCTACACCTTC. This sequence encodes CASSSGPRRGYTF. The V call is TRBV28, the J call TRBJ1-2; unclear D gene. Germline V lookup: CDR1 MDHEN, CDR2 SYDVKM. V was clipped by 4 bases and J by 8 bases, with 14 bases between them. CDR3 length: 13 amino acids.

The CDR3 loop is CASSPTSTDTQYF. DNA for the CDR3: TGTGCCAGCAGCCCGACTAGCACAGATACGCAGTATTTT. The chain joins TRBV11-3 to TRBJ2-3; unclear D gene. The CDR3 length is 13 residues. The germline V gene encodes CDR1 SGHNT and CDR2 YENEEA. V was cut by 5 bases and J by 0 bases, with 6 bases left in between.

There are a few counts of this clone. The chain links TRBV20-1 to TRBJ2-7; weak D call: TRBD1 (5 bases). This CDR3 contains 11 residues. The germline CDR1 and CDR2 sequences are DFQATT and SNEGSKA (reference sequence). Trimming left V 3 bases short and J 7 bases short, with 10 bases between. The CDR3 DNA sequence: TGCAGTGCTAGCAGGGCTGAAGAGCAGTACTTC. This codes for CSASRAEEQYF.

The chain joins TRBV10-1 to TRBJ2-7; D may be TRBD1 or TRBD2 (5 bases each). The germline V gene has CDR1 WNHNN and CDR2 SYGVQD (reference sequence). The V end lost 4 bases, the J end lost 4 bases, and 20 bases lay between the germline ends. The CDR3 is 16 residues long. The CDR3, as DNA: TGCGCCAGCAGTGTTAGGCAGAGAGGGGCGTCGTACGAGCAGTACTTC. As protein: CASSVRQRGASYEQYF.

The V and J genes are TRBV6-5 and TRBJ2-1, with TRBD2 matching over 7 bases. Germline V gene data show CDR1 as MNHEY and CDR2 as SVGAGI. The CDR3 extends over 15 amino acids. The ends lost 3 bases at V and 8 bases at J; junction bases unmatched: 10. The CDR3 spells CASSYLGGSGYEQFF. CDR3 bases: TGTGCCAGCAGTTATTTAGGCGGGAGTGGATATGAGCAGTTCTTC.

This sequence joins TRBV7-2 and TRBJ1-5, with unresolved D. The CDR3 has 15 amino acids. Germline CDR1 SGHTA, CDR2 FQGNSA. Trimming took off 1 base at V and 4 bases at J, with 11 bases between the two ends. In DNA, the CDR3 is TGTGCCAGCAGCTTAGTAGGGCAAACAAATCAGCCCCAGCATTTT. It specifies CASSLVGQTNQPQHF.

Only one count was recorded for this clone. The CDR3 region has the DNA TGTGCCAGCAGTTACCCACAGACCCAAGAGACCCAGTACTTC. It yields the protein CASSYPQTQETQYF. V usage is TRBV6-6 and J usage is TRBJ2-5, with D hard to call. The ends were cut back, 2 bases at V and 1 base at J, with 8 bases in the middle. CDR3 length equals 14 residues. The germline CDR1 and CDR2 sequences are MNHNY and SVGAGI (reference sequence).

A word on this clone: One junction end does not reproduce the germline sequence, and a read error may be involved. This chain links TRBV7-7 with TRBJ2-5; D unclear. This CDR3 has 13 amino acids. The germline gives CDR1 SSHAT, CDR2 FNYEAQ (reference sequence). The CDR3 is CASSLDSGKTQYF. The CDR3 DNA follows: TGTGCTAGCAGCCTTGATAGTGGGAAGACCCAGTACTTC. The variable domain in full, completed from reference TRBV7-7 and TRBJ2-5, reads GAGVSQSPRYKVTKRGQDVTLRCDPISSHATLYWYQQALGQGPEFLTYFNYEAQPDKSGLPSDRFSAERPEGSISTLTIQRTEQRDSAMYRCASSLDSGKTQYFGPGTRLLVL.

A single count supports this clone. This sequence joins TRBV4-1 and TRBJ1-2; D is unresolved. This CDR3 comprises 17 residues. Per the germline V gene, CDR1 is MGHRA and CDR2 is YSYEKL. V lost 4 bases and J 7 bases, leaving 25 bases between the germline ends. As DNA, the CDR3 is TGCGCCAGCAGCCGTGGTGCCCCGGTGCTAGATTTGGGTGGCTACACCTTC. This translates into CASSRGAPVLDLGGYTF.

This clone has only a few counts. The chain combines TRBV11-1 with TRBJ1-1; 8 nucleotides line up with TRBD1. The CDR3 sequence is 13 residues long. Germline values: CDR1 SGHAT, CDR2 FQDESV (reference sequence). J gave up 9 bases and V 8 bases, and 11 bases lay outside the gene matches. Here the CDR3 reads CASAPDRGGQAFF. The CDR3 nucleotides read TGTGCCAGCGCCCCAGACAGGGGAGGCCAAGCTTTCTTT.

The chain couples TRBV6-6 to TRBJ2-2; no firm D call. The V end was cut by 7 bases, the J end by 6 bases, with 6 bases between. Germline CDR1 is MNHNY and CDR2 is SVGAGI (reference sequence). The CDR3 covers 11 residues. The CDR3: CASTLAGELFF. The DNA for the CDR3 is TGTGCCAGCACCCTAGCCGGGGAGCTGTTTTTT.

The V gene is TRBV6-5, the J gene TRBJ2-3, with a tentative D call TRBD2 (6 bases). Germline CDR1 reads MNHEY; CDR2 reads SVGAGI. This CDR3 is built from 15 residues. The germline V and J ends were trimmed by 4 bases and 1 base, with 12 bases remaining between them. CDR3 sequence (DNA): TGTGCCAGCAGTTCTCCGGGAGCCGGCACAGATACGCAGTATTTT. Protein sequence: CASSSPGAGTDTQYF.

This chain joins TRBV7-9 and TRBJ1-4; TRBD1 is a possible D gene (6 bases). The germline V and J ends were trimmed by 1 base and 7 bases, with 16 bases remaining between them. Germline V lookup: CDR1 SEHNR, CDR2 FQNEAQ (reference sequence). This CDR3 is built from 16 residues. CDR3 nucleotides: TGTGCCAGCAGCTTAGTAGGTACAGGGCGGAGTGAAAAACTGTTTTTT. It translates to CASSLVGTGRSEKLFF.

The V gene is TRBV27, the J gene TRBJ1-2, with TRBD1 matching 7 bases. The CDR3 has 14 residues. Germline values: CDR1 MNHEY, CDR2 SMNVEV (reference sequence). V was pared by 6 bases and J by 4 bases, with 8 bases of the junction left unmatched. CDR3 DNA sequence: TGTGCCAGCAGCACTTCAGGGGGGTTCTATGGCTACACCTTC. Translation gives CASSTSGGFYGYTF.

V and J are TRBV11-3 and TRBJ1-5; D is perhaps TRBD1 (6 bases). Trimming took off 4 bases at V and 0 bases at J, with 10 bases between the two ends. CDR1 SGHNT and CDR2 YENEEA come from the germline V gene. This CDR3 is 15 amino acids long. The CDR3 DNA reads as TGTGCCAGCAGCTCGGGGGGGGCTAGCAATCAGCCCCAGCATTTT. It specifies CASSSGGASNQPQHF.

The gene calls are TRBV19 and TRBJ1-3; no clear D gene. V was pared by 6 bases and J by 4 bases, with 19 bases between. This CDR3 contains 16 residues. Germline V gene data show CDR1 as LNHDA and CDR2 as SQIVND (reference sequence). Here the CDR3 DNA reads TGTGCCAGTAGCGATGAGTCTTTAGGAGCCGGAAACACCATATATTTT. It encodes CASSDESLGAGNTIYF.

The chain links TRBV19 to TRBJ2-6, with D uncertain. Germline CDR1 reads LNHDA; CDR2 reads SQIVND (reference sequence). V was pared by 3 bases and J by 1 base, with 10 bases between. The CDR3 covers 16 residues. CDR3 sequence reads: CASSIWSGSGANVLTF. For the CDR3, the DNA is TGTGCCAGTAGTATTTGGTCGGGTTCTGGGGCCAACGTCCTGACTTTC. Complete variable domain (other parts from reference TRBV19 and TRBJ2-6): DGGITQSPKYLFRKEGQNVTLSCEQNLNHDAMYWYRQDPGQGLRLIYYSQIVNDFQKGDIAEGYSVSREKKESFPLTVTSAQKNPTAFYLCASSIWSGSGANVLTFGAGSRLTVL.

V gene TRBV27 combines with J gene TRBJ2-3; D ambiguous. Germline V gives CDR1 MNHEY, CDR2 SMNVEV (reference sequence). Deletions cut 5 bases from V and 3 bases from J, with 18 bases between. The CDR3 has 16 residues. The DNA of the CDR3 is TGTGCCAGCAGTCCCAGTCCCCATGATGGTACAGATACGCAGTATTTT. This codes for CASSPSPHDGTDTQYF.

Turning to this clone: The identical CDR3 is also encoded by other nucleotide sequences in the sample. The genes are TRBV18 and TRBJ2-7; D gene uncertain. Germline CDR1 KGHSH, CDR2 LQKENI. V was trimmed by 3 bases and J by 0 bases, leaving 3 bases between them. The CDR3 consists of 12 residues. The CDR3 nucleotides read TGTGCCAGCTCACCCTCCTCCTACGAGCAGTACTTC. Translated, it gives CASSPSSYEQYF.

V usage is TRBV11-2 and J usage is TRBJ1-2; the D gene is possibly TRBD1 (5 bases). Germline loops: CDR1 SGHAT, CDR2 FQNNGV. The germline V and J ends were trimmed by 4 bases and 5 bases, with 17 bases remaining between them. The CDR3 is 15 amino acids. The CDR3 coding sequence is TGTGCCAGCAGCTCAGTAAAAAGCGACAGTTATGGCTACACCTTC. It translates to CASSSVKSDSYGYTF.

The chain links TRBV7-3 to TRBJ1-1; the D is unclear. Between the trimmed V and J ends, which lost 5 bases and 1 base, there was a span of 8 bases. The germline V gene has CDR1 SGHTA and CDR2 FQGTGA. CDR3 length equals 13 residues. CDR3 sequence reads: CASSTQENTEAFF. The CDR3 nucleotides are TGTGCCAGCAGCACCCAGGAGAACACTGAAGCTTTCTTT.

V gene TRBV28 combines with J gene TRBJ2-6; a possible D gene is TRBD2 (6 bases). Germline assignment: CDR1 MDHEN and CDR2 SYDVKM. The CDR3 consists of 15 residues. With 6 bases removed from V and 2 bases from J, the gap between germline ends came to 11 bases. The CDR3 here is CASRRDFTGANVLTF. The CDR3 region has the DNA TGTGCCAGCAGGCGGGACTTTACTGGGGCCAACGTCCTGACTTTC.

The J gene is TRBJ2-5, the V gene TRBV28, with D possibly being TRBD1 (5 bases). The J call may be mistaken, given a closer DNA end match to TRBJ2-7. The length of the CDR3 is 14 residues. Germline V gene lookup returns CDR1 MDHEN and CDR2 SYDVKM. This CDR3 reads CASSPGYRSYEQYF. CDR3 in DNA: TGTGCCAGCAGCCCGGGCTACAGGAGCTACGAGCAGTACTTC.

This clone was seen just once. The chain has TRBV28 and TRBJ2-7; 7 nucleotides match TRBD2. The CDR3 loop spans 14 amino acids. Germline CDR1 MDHEN, CDR2 SYDVKM. J was trimmed by 1 base and V by 4 bases; bases with no gene match: 4. The CDR3, as DNA: TGTGCCAGCAGTTCTCCCGGGAGGTCCTACGAGCAGTACTTC. Protein sequence: CASSSPGRSYEQYF.

This clone has only a few counts. The CDR3 spells CAINRGEESPLHF. CDR3 nucleotides: TGTGCCATCAACAGGGGGGAGGAGTCACCCCTCCACTTT. The rearrangement links TRBV11-1 to TRBJ1-6, with 8 bases lining up with TRBD1. Trimming at V came to 10 bases and at J to 10 bases, leaving 9 bases not matched to a gene. The germline gives CDR1 SGHAT, CDR2 FQDESV (reference sequence). CDR3 length: 13 residues.

CDR3 nucleotide sequence: TGCAGCGTTGCGGGGAAAAGGGGGTTCCGCGAGGGTGAGCAGTTCTTC. Protein sequence: CSVAGKRGFREGEQFF. V gene TRBV29-1 combines with J gene TRBJ2-1; possibly TRBD1 for D (6 bases). The CDR3 contains 16 residues. The V and J ends lost 4 bases and 9 bases respectively, with 25 bases between them. Germline V CDR1 and CDR2: SQVTM, ANQGSEA.

The chain carries TRBV5-1 and TRBJ2-3; 7 bases line up with TRBD1. V trimming: 5 bases; J trimming: 2 bases; junction bases outside the gene matches: 14. Germline V gives CDR1 SGHRS, CDR2 YFSETQ. CDR3 size: 17 residues. This CDR3 is CASSSDPGQLLTDTQYF. The DNA of the CDR3 is TGCGCCAGCAGTTCTGATCCGGGACAGCTACTCACAGATACGCAGTATTTT.

The chain uses TRBV19 and TRBJ2-1, with 7 bases that match TRBD1. This CDR3 has 13 residues. V was pared by 5 bases and J by 5 bases, with 3 bases of the junction left unmatched. Germline CDR1 and CDR2: LNHDA and SQIVND (reference sequence). The CDR3 bases are TGTGCCAGTAGTGACAGGGTTAACAATGAGCAGTTCTTC. Protein: CASSDRVNNEQFF. Variable domain in full (rest from reference TRBV19 and TRBJ2-1): DGGITQSPKYLFRKEGQNVTLSCEQNLNHDAMYWYRQDPGQGLRLIYYSQIVNDFQKGDIAEGYSVSREKKESFPLTVTSAQKNPTAFYLCASSDRVNNEQFFGPGTRLTVL.

This clone has a handful of counts. This sequence joins TRBV7-2 and TRBJ2-7; possible D gene TRBD2, 6 bases. The CDR3 length is 15 residues. The V gene lost 3 bases and the J gene lost 2 bases, with 14 bases spanning the gap. Looked up from germline, CDR1 is SGHTA and CDR2 is FQGNSA. The CDR3 sequence is CASSFGGTSTYEQYF. CDR3 nucleotides: TGTGCCAGCAGCTTCGGAGGGACGTCGACCTACGAGCAGTACTTC.

This chain connects TRBV6-1 to TRBJ2-5; 7 positions agree with TRBD2. CDR1 and CDR2 (germline): MNHNS, SASEGT. The CDR3 has 13 amino acids. V lost 8 bases, J lost 1 base, and 4 bases stayed unmatched. The chain's CDR3 is CASLGGFQETQYF. The CDR3 coding sequence is TGTGCCAGCCTCGGGGGGTTCCAAGAGACCCAGTACTTC.